A selection of T cell receptor beta chains follows, all from one sample in a study of cytomegalovirus exposure and HLA in healthy donors. Sequencing used immunoSEQ multiplex PCR; TCRdb keeps in-frame clones, though not all of them. The sample shows about 120,000 clones, more than 60% of them seen only once. The sequencing sample was made of PBMCs. The receptors shown here come from a woman aged 40-49 years in good health and CMV-seropositive. Both conserved end residues are part of each CDR3. D genes are given only for firm matches. Clone size is stated in some rows and not others, as once, few, many or a class when expanded.

D gene | J gene | clone size | V gene | CDR3 DNA | CDR3 protein
TRBD1 | TRBJ1-2 | once | TRBV29-1 | TGCAGCGCCGCACTAGACAGGGGGCTTTGCTACACCTTC | CSAALDRGLCYTF
TRBD1 | TRBJ2-7 | - | TRBV6-5 | TGTGCCAGCAGTTACCGCACACAGGGGGCTTACGAGCAGTACTTC | CASSYRTQGAYEQYF
TRBD1 | TRBJ2-7 | - | TRBV6-1 | TGTGCCAGCAGTGAAGCGAGCAGGGGGCTCAACGAGCAGTACTTC | CASSEASRGLNEQYF
- | TRBJ1-1 | once | TRBV5-1 | TGCGCCAGCAGCTTGTTGGGGGGGAACACTGAAGCTTTCTTT | CASSLLGGNTEAFF
- | TRBJ1-4 | - | TRBV4-3 | TGCGCCAGCAGCCCGGCCCAGGGTCTTTGGGAAAAACTGTTTTTT | CASSPAQGLWEKLFF
- | TRBJ1-6 | - | TRBV11-2 | TGTGCCAGCAGCTTAGGTTCAGATTCACCCCTCCACTTT | CASSLGSDSPLHF
TRBD2 | TRBJ2-1 | once | TRBV6-5 | TGTGCCAGCAGTCGCGGACTAGCGGAGTACAATGAGCAGTTCTTC | CASSRGLAEYNEQFF
TRBD1 | TRBJ1-6 | - | TRBV11-1 | TGTGCCAGCAGCGCCGGGACAGGGGCTTCACCCCTCCACTTT | CASSAGTGASPLHF
TRBD1 | TRBJ2-1 | - | TRBV10-3 | TGTGCCATCCATCCTGCCGGGACAGGGTCGCATGAGCAGTTCTTC | CAIHPAGTGSHEQFF
TRBD1 | TRBJ1-2 | - | TRBV10-3 | TGTGCCATCCTACGGGACAGGGGGAACGGCTACACCTTC | CAILRDRGNGYTF
- | TRBJ2-7 | - | TRBV20-1 | TGCAGTGCTAGAGTAGCGAGCGAGCAGTACTTC | CSARVASEQYF
- | TRBJ2-4 | - | TRBV13 | TGTGCCAGCAGCATCCGGACTGGGAGGAACATTCAGTACTTC | CASSIRTGRNIQYF
- | TRBJ1-1 | - | TRBV7-2 | TGTGCCAGCAGCCACGGCGGGACGGAAGCTTTCTTT | CASSHGGTEAFF
- | TRBJ1-3 | - | TRBV5-1 | TGCGCCAGCAGCTTAGAATTCACTACAGGGTTCACGTCTGGAAACACCATATATTTT | CASSLEFTTGFTSGNTIYF
- | TRBJ1-6 | once | TRBV19 | TGTGCCAGTGGCGGGGCCCAATATAATTCACCCCTCCACTTT | CASGGAQYNSPLHF
- | TRBJ1-1 | - | TRBV30 | TGTGCCTGGAGCCCTAAGGGGTGGAACACTGAAGCTTTCTTT | CAWSPKGWNTEAFF
- | TRBJ1-1 | few | TRBV2 | TGTGCCAGCAGTGAATTAGGCGGTGTCCTTGAAGCTTTCTTT | CASSELGGVLEAFF
TRBD1 | TRBJ2-7 | few | TRBV5-8 | TGTGCCAGCAGCCAGCGACAGGGTCCCTACGAGCAGTACTTC | CASSQRQGPYEQYF
TRBD2 | TRBJ2-5 | - | TRBV30 | TGTGCCTGGATCCCCTGGGGGACTAGTAGGGAGACCCAGTACTTC | CAWIPWGTSRETQYF
TRBD1 | TRBJ2-7 | - | TRBV12-5 | TGTGCTAGTGGTTTGAAACCCCCGGGACAGGGGGCGTACGAGCAGTACTTC | CASGLKPPGQGAYEQYF
- | TRBJ1-2 | - | TRBV9 | TGTGCCAGCAGCGTTAGGGGGTATGGCTACACCTTC | CASSVRGYGYTF
TRBD2 | TRBJ2-1 | - | TRBV7-2 | TGTGCCAGCAGGCTAGCGGGAGGGAGCTCCTACAATGAGCAGTTCTTC | CASRLAGGSSYNEQFF
TRBD2 | TRBJ2-2 | - | TRBV6-5 | TGTGCCAGCAGTTTGACTAGCGGGGGGGCTACCGGGGAGCTGTTTTTT | CASSLTSGGATGELFF
- | TRBJ2-1 | - | TRBV29-1 | TGCAGCGTTCGTGTGGGGGCACGCGAGCAGTTCTTC | CSVRVGAREQFF
TRBD1 | TRBJ1-1 | - | TRBV9 | TGTGCCAGCAGCGTAGGGCAGGGGGCGAAGTCTGAAGCTTTCTTT | CASSVGQGAKSEAFF
TRBD2 | TRBJ2-3 | - | TRBV7-2 | TGTGCCAGCAGCTTAGGACTAGCGACAGATACGCAGTATTTT | CASSLGLATDTQYF
- | TRBJ1-5 | - | TRBV7-2 | TGTGCCAGCAGCTTAGCTTGGGGGGAGCCCCAGCATTTT | CASSLAWGEPQHF
- | TRBJ1-6 | - | TRBV19 | TGTGCCAGTAGTATGAACAGCTATAATTCACCCCTCCACTTT | CASSMNSYNSPLHF
- | TRBJ1-2 | - | TRBV7-9 | TGTGCCAGCAGCCTAACGGACAGTCCTCGCTATGGCTACACCTTC | CASSLTDSPRYGYTF
TRBD2 | TRBJ2-3 | once | TRBV5-1 | TGCGCCAGCAGCTTGAACGTGCCGGGGGGGCCGGCAGATACGCAGTATTTT | CASSLNVPGGPADTQYF
- | TRBJ2-6 | - | TRBV15 | TGTGCCACCAGCAGAGATGGGCAGGCCCTTTACTCTGGGGCCAACGTCCTGACTTTC | CATSRDGQALYSGANVLTF
- | TRBJ2-3 | - | TRBV7-8 | TGTGCCAGCAGCTTAGCGGGAGGACGAACAGATACGCAGTATTTT | CASSLAGGRTDTQYF
TRBD1 | TRBJ1-5 | few | TRBV5-1 | TGCGCCAGCAGCCCGGGACAGGGGATCAATCAGCCCCAGCATTTT | CASSPGQGINQPQHF
TRBD2 | TRBJ2-7 | - | TRBV5-1 | TGCGCCAGCAGCTCAAGCGGGAGGAGTAACTACGAGCAGTACTTC | CASSSSGRSNYEQYF
TRBD2 | TRBJ2-5 | once | TRBV7-2 | TGTGCCAGCAGCTTAGCGGGTTCGGGGAGTGCGGGGGGAGGAGAGACCCAGTACTTC | CASSLAGSGSAGGGETQYF